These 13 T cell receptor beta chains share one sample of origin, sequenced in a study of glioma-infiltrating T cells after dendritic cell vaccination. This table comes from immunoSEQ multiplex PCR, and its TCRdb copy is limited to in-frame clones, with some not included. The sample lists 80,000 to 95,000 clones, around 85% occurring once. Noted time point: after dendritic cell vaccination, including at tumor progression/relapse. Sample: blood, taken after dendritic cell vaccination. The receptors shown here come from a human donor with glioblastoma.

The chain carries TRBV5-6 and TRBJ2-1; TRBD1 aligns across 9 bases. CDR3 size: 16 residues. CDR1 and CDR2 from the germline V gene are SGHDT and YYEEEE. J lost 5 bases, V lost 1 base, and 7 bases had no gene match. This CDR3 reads CASSLQGQGIDNEQFF. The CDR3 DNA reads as TGTGCCAGCAGCTTGCAAGGACAGGGGATTGACAATGAGCAGTTCTTC.

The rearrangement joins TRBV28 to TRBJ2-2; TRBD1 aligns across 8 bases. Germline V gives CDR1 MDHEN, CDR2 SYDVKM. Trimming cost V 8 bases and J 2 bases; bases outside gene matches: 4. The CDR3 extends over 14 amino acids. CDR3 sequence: CASADRVNTGELFF. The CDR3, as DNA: TGTGCCAGCGCGGACAGGGTAAACACCGGGGAGCTGTTTTTT. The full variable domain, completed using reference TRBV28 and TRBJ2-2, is DVKVTQSSRYLVKRTGEKVFLECVQDMDHENMFWYRQDPGLGLRLIYFSYDVKMKEKGDIPEGYSVSREKKERFSLILESASTNQTSMYLCASADRVNTGELFFGEGSRLTVL.

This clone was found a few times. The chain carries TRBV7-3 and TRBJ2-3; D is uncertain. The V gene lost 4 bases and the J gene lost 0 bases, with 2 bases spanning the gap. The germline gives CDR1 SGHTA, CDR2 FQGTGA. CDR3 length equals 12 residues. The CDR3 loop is CASSSSTDTQYF. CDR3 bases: TGTGCCAGCAGCTCTAGCACAGATACGCAGTATTTT.

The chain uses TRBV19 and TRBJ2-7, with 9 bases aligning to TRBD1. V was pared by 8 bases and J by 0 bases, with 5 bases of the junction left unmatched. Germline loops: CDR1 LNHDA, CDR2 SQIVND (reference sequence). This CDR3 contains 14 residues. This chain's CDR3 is CASSGQGRSYEQYF. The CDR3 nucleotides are TGTGCCAGTTCTGGACAGGGGCGCTCCTACGAGCAGTACTTC. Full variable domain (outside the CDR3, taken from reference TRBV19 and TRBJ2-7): DGGITQSPKYLFRKEGQNVTLSCEQNLNHDAMYWYRQDPGQGLRLIYYSQIVNDFQKGDIAEGYSVSREKKESFPLTVTSAQKNPTAFYLCASSGQGRSYEQYFGPGTRLTVT.

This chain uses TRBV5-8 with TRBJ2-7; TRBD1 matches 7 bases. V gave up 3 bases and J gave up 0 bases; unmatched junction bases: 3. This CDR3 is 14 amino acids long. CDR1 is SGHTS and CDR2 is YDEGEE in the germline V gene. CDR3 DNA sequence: TGTGCCAGCAGCTCCGGACAGGTCTCCTACGAGCAGTACTTC. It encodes CASSSGQVSYEQYF.

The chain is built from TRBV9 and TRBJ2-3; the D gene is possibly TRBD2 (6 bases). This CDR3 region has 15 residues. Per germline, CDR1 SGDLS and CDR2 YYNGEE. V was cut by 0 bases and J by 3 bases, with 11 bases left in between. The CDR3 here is CASSVGGVWTDTQYF. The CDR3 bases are TGTGCCAGCAGCGTAGGGGGGGTGTGGACAGATACGCAGTATTTT.

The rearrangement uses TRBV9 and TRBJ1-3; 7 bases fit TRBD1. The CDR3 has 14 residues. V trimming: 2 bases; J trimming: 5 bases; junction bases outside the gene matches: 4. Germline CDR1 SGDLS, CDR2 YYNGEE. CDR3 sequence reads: CASSVGDSRNTIYF. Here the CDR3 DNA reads TGTGCCAGCAGCGTGGGGGACAGTCGAAACACCATATATTTT.

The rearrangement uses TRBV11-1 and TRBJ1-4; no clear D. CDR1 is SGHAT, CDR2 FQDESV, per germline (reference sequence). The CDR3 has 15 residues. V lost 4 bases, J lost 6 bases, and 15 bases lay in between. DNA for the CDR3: TGTGCCAGCAGCTCCTCCTCAACTAACGATGAAAAACTGTTTTTT. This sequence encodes CASSSSSTNDEKLFF.

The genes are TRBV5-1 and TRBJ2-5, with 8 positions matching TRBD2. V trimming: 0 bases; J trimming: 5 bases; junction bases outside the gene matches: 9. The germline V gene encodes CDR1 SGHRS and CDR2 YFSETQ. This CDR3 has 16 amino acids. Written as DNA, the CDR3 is TGCGCCAGCAGCTTGGTGGCGGGGGGCCCAGCGGAGACCCAGTACTTC. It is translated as CASSLVAGGPAETQYF.

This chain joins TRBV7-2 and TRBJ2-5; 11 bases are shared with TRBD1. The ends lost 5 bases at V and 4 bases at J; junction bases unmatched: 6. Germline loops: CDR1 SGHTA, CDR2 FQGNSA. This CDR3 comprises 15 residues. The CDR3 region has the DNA TGTGCCAGCAGCACCCGGGACAGGGGGGGAGAGACCCAGTACTTC. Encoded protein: CASSTRDRGGETQYF.

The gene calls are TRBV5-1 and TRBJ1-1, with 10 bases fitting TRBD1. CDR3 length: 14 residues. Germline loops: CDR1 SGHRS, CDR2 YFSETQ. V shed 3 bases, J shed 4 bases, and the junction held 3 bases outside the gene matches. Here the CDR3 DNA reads TGCGCCAGCAGCTACAGGGACAGGGGCACTGAAGCTTTCTTT. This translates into CASSYRDRGTEAFF.

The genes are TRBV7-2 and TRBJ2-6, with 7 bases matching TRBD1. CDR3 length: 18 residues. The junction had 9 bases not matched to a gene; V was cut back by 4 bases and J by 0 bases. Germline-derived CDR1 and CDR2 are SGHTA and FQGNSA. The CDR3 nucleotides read TGTGCCAGCAGCTCGGGTCAGGGGGTACCCTCTGGGGCCAACGTCCTGACTTTC. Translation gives CASSSGQGVPSGANVLTF. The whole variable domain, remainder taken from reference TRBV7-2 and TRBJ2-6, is GAGVSQSPSNKVTEKGKDVELRCDPISGHTALYWYRQSLGQGLEFLIYFQGNSAPDKSGLPSDRFSAERTGGSVSTLTIQRTQQEDSAVYLCASSSGQGVPSGANVLTFGAGSRLTVL.

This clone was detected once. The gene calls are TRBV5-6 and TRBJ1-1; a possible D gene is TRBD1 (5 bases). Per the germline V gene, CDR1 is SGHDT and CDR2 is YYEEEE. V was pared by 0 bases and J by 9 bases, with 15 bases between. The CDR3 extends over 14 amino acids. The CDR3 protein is CASSLVWTAGQAFF. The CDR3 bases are TGTGCCAGCAGCTTGGTCTGGACGGCAGGGCAAGCTTTCTTT.